This T cell receptor (beta chain) emerged from a study of early T cells in non-severe SARS-CoV-2 infection. Study-level information: The input, bulk RNA from unsorted whole blood, was sequenced, and chains were unpaired.

TCRdb used MiXCR to reprocess the 5' RACE reads, holding one entry per CDR3 protein. The top ten hold 10% to 15% of the sample, which has about 30,000 distinct CDR3 sequences, 5.5% to 7% seen once. In germline, CDR1 is ENHRY, CDR2 SYGVKD. V was shortened by 5 bases and J by 5 bases, with 11 bases between the two germline ends. This CDR3 is built from 13 residues. This clonotype was obtained from an adult who was a healthcare worker with PCR-confirmed SARS-CoV-2 infection or an uninfected control (not recorded which). Specimen: whole blood. The chain has TRBV10-3 and TRBJ2-3; D tentatively reads TRBD1 or TRBD2 (5 bases each). CDR3 amino acids: CAISRGSGDTQYF. The CDR3 DNA is TGTGCCATCAGTCGGGGCTCGGGAGATACGCAGTATTTT.